These 25 T cell receptor beta chains originate from one sample sequenced in a study of blood T cell repertoires in COVID-19. Sequencing used immunoSEQ multiplex PCR; TCRdb keeps in-frame clones, though not all of them. Of around 200,000 clones in the sample, around 85% were seen once. Material: peripheral blood. The receptors were gathered from a man aged 25-45 years with acute or convalescent COVID-19.

V usage is TRBV28 and J usage is TRBJ1-1; D uncertain. With 6 bases removed from V and 8 bases from J, the gap between germline ends came to 16 bases. Germline values: CDR1 MDHEN, CDR2 SYDVKM. The CDR3 contains 13 residues. The CDR3 loop is CASRIIRVSEAFF. CDR3 in DNA: TGTGCCAGCAGAATAATCCGGGTCTCAGAAGCTTTCTTT.

The chain carries TRBV4-1 and TRBJ1-5; D remains unclear. With 0 bases removed from V and 2 bases from J, the gap between germline ends came to 5 bases. Germline V CDR1 and CDR2: MGHRA, YSYEKL. This CDR3 spans 14 amino acids. The CDR3, as DNA: TGCGCCAGCAGCCAAGACGGTCGCAATCAGCCCCAGCATTTT. This sequence encodes CASSQDGRNQPQHF.

This chain uses TRBV15 with TRBJ2-5, with 7 bases matching TRBD1. Germline V gene sequence: CDR1 LNHNV, CDR2 YYDKDF (reference sequence). J gave up 4 bases and V 0 bases, and 2 bases lay outside the gene matches. The CDR3 loop spans 14 amino acids. CDR3 sequence: CATSRDAGGETQYF. CDR3 nucleotide sequence: TGTGCCACCAGCAGAGATGCAGGGGGAGAGACCCAGTACTTC. Full variable domain (remainder filled in from reference TRBV15 and TRBJ2-5): DAMVIQNPRYQVTQFGKPVTLSCSQTLNHNVMYWYQQKSSQAPKLLFHYYDKDFNNEADTPDNFQSRRPNTSFCFLDIRSPGLGDTAMYLCATSRDAGGETQYFGPGTRLLVL.

This clone showed up just a few times. The rearrangement joins TRBV7-9 to TRBJ2-7; D might be TRBD1 (6 bases). Germline values: CDR1 SEHNR, CDR2 FQNEAQ (reference sequence). This CDR3 region has 14 residues. Trimming took off 5 bases at V and 5 bases at J, with 16 bases between the two ends. The CDR3 DNA sequence: TGTGCCAGCAGCGGCGACAGGTCGGCAGACGAGCAGTACTTC. It encodes CASSGDRSADEQYF. The complete variable domain, with remaining parts taken from reference TRBV7-9 and TRBJ2-7, reads DTGVSQNPRHKITKRGQNVTFRCDPISEHNRLYWYRQTLGQGPEFLTYFQNEAQLEKSRLLSDRFSAERPKGSFSTLEIQRTEQGDSAMYLCASSGDRSADEQYFGPGTRLTVT.

CDR3 nucleotide sequence: TGCGCCAGCAGCTTCGGAGTGCTGGGTTCACCCCTCCACTTT. The encoded protein is CASSFGVLGSPLHF. The chain couples TRBV5-1 to TRBJ1-6; D is ambiguous. V lost 2 bases and J lost 9, with 12 bases in between. CDR1 is SGHRS, CDR2 YFSETQ, per germline. This CDR3 spans 14 amino acids.

The V gene is TRBV25-1, the J gene TRBJ1-3; TRBD1 matches 8 bases. This CDR3 is 17 amino acids long. V trimming: 1 base; J trimming: 0 bases; junction bases outside the gene matches: 5. Looked up from germline, CDR1 is MGHDK and CDR2 is SYGVNS. The CDR3 nucleotides read TGTGCCAGCAGTGAATTGGGGACAGGACTCTCTGGAAACACCATATATTTT. The encoded protein is CASSELGTGLSGNTIYF.

V and J are TRBV28 and TRBJ1-6; D call uncertain. Germline-derived CDR1 and CDR2 are MDHEN and SYDVKM. V lost 4 bases and J 0 bases, leaving 13 bases between the germline ends. The length of the CDR3 is 17 residues. CDR3 coding DNA: TGTGCCAGCAGTTGGTCGGGTAGTGGCTCCTATAATTCACCCCTCCACTTT. It yields the protein CASSWSGSGSYNSPLHF.

The rearrangement joins TRBV2 to TRBJ1-6; 9 bases are shared with TRBD1. The CDR3 has 15 residues. CDR1 and CDR2 (germline): SNHLY, FYNNEI. J lost 6 bases, V lost 5 bases, and 5 bases had no gene match. The CDR3 bases are TGTGCCAGCAGTAAAGACAGGGGGAGTAATTCACCCCTCCACTTT. Its translation is CASSKDRGSNSPLHF.

This clone was detected only a few times. This chain's CDR3 is CASSSGGVGYTF. CDR3 DNA: TGTGCCAGCTCCTCCGGGGGAGTTGGCTACACCTTC. J is TRBJ1-2 and V is TRBV6-4; TRBD1 might be the D (5 bases). Germline V CDR1 and CDR2: MRHNA, SNTAGT. The CDR3 has 12 amino acids. V was clipped by 8 bases and J by 7 bases, with 14 bases between them.

The chain carries TRBV5-1 and TRBJ1-4; a weak D match, TRBD1 (6 bases). The germline V gene has CDR1 SGHRS and CDR2 YFSETQ. The CDR3 runs to 15 residues. V was cut by 2 bases and J by 0 bases, with 8 bases left in between. CDR3 sequence: CASSFTGSTNEKLFF. In nucleotides, the CDR3 is TGCGCCAGCAGCTTTACAGGGTCAACTAATGAAAAACTGTTTTTT.

The DNA for the CDR3 is TGTGCCAGCACAGGACAGGGGGTACAGACTGAAGCTTTCTTT. Translation gives CASTGQGVQTEAFF. This chain links TRBV2 with TRBJ1-1, with 10 nucleotides matching TRBD1. The CDR3 is 14 amino acids. CDR1 SNHLY and CDR2 FYNNEI come from the germline V gene. V lost 7 bases and J lost 5; bases outside the gene matches: 7.

The chain combines TRBV27 with TRBJ1-2, with no clear D. Trimming left V 3 bases short and J 4 bases short, with 9 bases between. CDR3 size: 13 residues. Looked up from germline, CDR1 is MNHEY and CDR2 is SMNVEV (reference sequence). The CDR3 DNA is TGTGCCAGCAGTTTTGGCAGGTCCTATGGCTACACCTTC. Protein: CASSFGRSYGYTF.

The rearrangement links TRBV19 to TRBJ2-7, with 7 bases identical to TRBD2. CDR3 length: 14 residues. The V segment lost 4 bases and the J segment 4 bases; nucleotides outside the gene matches: 7. CDR1 LNHDA and CDR2 SQIVND come from the germline V gene (reference sequence). CDR3 sequence: CASSTKRGPYEQYF. CDR3 in DNA: TGTGCCAGTAGTACAAAGCGGGGACCGTACGAGCAGTACTTC.

V gene TRBV6-5 combines with J gene TRBJ1-2; tentative D call: TRBD1 (5 bases). Trimming shortened V by 2 bases and J by 8 bases, and 12 bases separated the two germline ends. The germline CDR1 and CDR2 sequences are MNHEY and SVGAGI. The CDR3 spans 13 residues. Written as DNA, the CDR3 is TGTGCCAGCAGTTACACGGGGGTAGTGGGCTACACCTTC. It specifies CASSYTGVVGYTF.

CDR3 amino acids: CASRANRVNTEAFF. CDR3 coding DNA: TGTGCCAGCAGAGCTAACAGGGTGAACACTGAAGCTTTCTTT. V gene TRBV2 combines with J gene TRBJ1-1; a possible D gene is TRBD1 (6 bases). The CDR3 contains 14 residues. The V end was cut by 6 bases, the J end by 0 bases, with 11 bases between. Germline CDR1 is SNHLY and CDR2 is FYNNEI.

The rearrangement uses TRBV2 and TRBJ2-2, with D perhaps TRBD2 (6 bases). V lost 5 bases, J lost 0 bases, and 7 bases lay in between. Germline V gene sequence: CDR1 SNHLY, CDR2 FYNNEI. The CDR3 contains 14 residues. The CDR3 spells CASSRLANTGELFF. As DNA, the CDR3 is TGTGCCAGCAGTAGACTAGCGAACACCGGGGAGCTGTTTTTT. The entire variable domain, with the rest obtained from reference TRBV2 and TRBJ2-2, is as follows: EPEVTQTPSHQVTQMGQEVILRCVPISNHLYFYWYRQILGQKVEFLVSFYNNEISEKSEIFDDQFSVERPDGSNFTLKIRSTKLEDSAMYFCASSRLANTGELFFGEGSRLTVL.

The V and J genes are TRBV5-1 and TRBJ2-7; TRBD2 matches at 10 bases. The length of the CDR3 is 14 residues. Germline V CDR1 and CDR2: SGHRS, YFSETQ. V lost 4 bases and J lost 2; bases outside the gene matches: 3. The DNA of the CDR3 is TGCGCCAGCAGCGGCGGGACTAGCGCCTACGAGCAGTACTTC. Translated: CASSGGTSAYEQYF. Drawing the rest from reference TRBV5-1 and TRBJ2-7, the complete variable domain is KAGVTQTPRYLIKTRGQQVTLSCSPISGHRSVSWYQQTPGQGLQFLFEYFSETQRNKGNFPGRFSGRQFSNSRSEMNVSTLELGDSALYLCASSGGTSAYEQYFGPGTRLTVT.

The CDR3 sequence is CASSPLPATGGDNSPLHF. Written as DNA, the CDR3 is TGTGCCAGCTCACCCCTCCCGGCGACAGGGGGAGATAATTCACCCCTCCACTTT. The chain links TRBV18 to TRBJ1-6; 9 nucleotides align to TRBD1. The trim removed 3 bases at V and 5 bases at J, leaving 11 bases unmatched. The CDR3 loop spans 18 amino acids. Looked up from germline, CDR1 is KGHSH and CDR2 is LQKENI.

This chain connects TRBV19 to TRBJ2-2; the match to TRBD1 covers 9 bases. CDR1 is LNHDA, CDR2 SQIVND, per germline (reference sequence). Unmatched junction bases numbered 7, after V lost 5 bases and J lost 6 bases. The CDR3 extends over 15 amino acids. CDR3 bases: TGTGCCAGTAGTGGACAGGGGATCTCGGCCGGGGAGCTGTTTTTT. Translation: CASSGQGISAGELFF.

V gene TRBV7-3 combines with J gene TRBJ1-4, with unresolved D. V lost 2 bases, J lost 3 bases, and 10 bases lay in between. Germline V gene data show CDR1 as SGHTA and CDR2 as FQGTGA. The CDR3 sequence is 15 residues long. The CDR3 loop is CASSLGRVANEKLFF. The CDR3 coding sequence is TGTGCCAGCAGCTTAGGTCGGGTAGCTAATGAAAAACTGTTTTTT. Together with reference TRBV7-3 and TRBJ1-4, the CDR3 gives the full variable domain: GAGVSQTPSNKVTEKGKYVELRCDPISGHTALYWYRQSLGQGPEFLIYFQGTGAADDSGLPNDRFFAVRPEGSVSTLKIQRTERGDSAVYLCASSLGRVANEKLFFGSGTQLSVL.

The CDR3 sequence is CASSGGNTIYF. The CDR3 DNA follows: TGTGCCAGCAGCGGCGGGAACACCATATATTTT. The V and J genes are TRBV9 and TRBJ1-3; D call uncertain. CDR3 length equals 11 residues. The germline gives CDR1 SGDLS, CDR2 YYNGEE. V lost 3 bases, J lost 7 bases, and 5 bases lay in between.

This clone was counted a few times. CDR3 sequence: CASTPRGKMRKLFF. DNA of the CDR3: TGTGCCAGCACGCCCAGGGGAAAAATGAGGAAACTGTTTTTT. The J gene is TRBJ1-4, the V gene TRBV28; TRBD1 might be the D (6 bases). The CDR3 runs 14 residues. Trimming cost V 7 bases and J 11 bases, with 20 bases left between them. Germline assignment: CDR1 MDHEN and CDR2 SYDVKM. Supplemented by reference TRBV28 and TRBJ1-4, the full variable domain reads DVKVTQSSRYLVKRTGEKVFLECVQDMDHENMFWYRQDPGLGLRLIYFSYDVKMKEKGDIPEGYSVSREKKERFSLILESASTNQTSMYLCASTPRGKMRKLFFGSGTQLSVL.

The chain's CDR3 is CASRTDRRNTEAFF. The CDR3 coding sequence is TGTGCCAGCAGGACGGACAGGCGGAACACTGAAGCTTTCTTT. The J gene is TRBJ1-1, the V gene TRBV6-5; TRBD1 matches 7 bases. Germline CDR1 and CDR2: MNHEY and SVGAGI. The CDR3 spans 14 residues. V was pared by 6 bases and J by 1 base, with 5 bases of the junction left unmatched.

The chain couples TRBV27 to TRBJ1-5, with a possible D match to TRBD1 (6 bases). The CDR3 is made up of 14 amino acids. V was trimmed by 9 bases and J by 2 bases, leaving 14 bases between them. CDR1 is MNHEY, CDR2 SMNVEV, per germline (reference sequence). This chain's CDR3 is CARGGANCNQPQHF. The CDR3 nucleotides read TGTGCCAGAGGGGGGGCTAACTGCAATCAGCCCCAGCATTTT.

The J gene is TRBJ2-3, the V gene TRBV5-1, with 11 bases lining up with TRBD1. Germline-derived CDR1 and CDR2 are SGHRS and YFSETQ. Trimming took 7 bases from V and 6 from J; bases not matched to a gene: 7. The CDR3 is made up of 14 amino acids. In DNA form, the CDR3 reads TGCGCCAGCGGCCGGGACAGGGGGACGGATACGCAGTATTTT. Translated, it gives CASGRDRGTDTQYF.